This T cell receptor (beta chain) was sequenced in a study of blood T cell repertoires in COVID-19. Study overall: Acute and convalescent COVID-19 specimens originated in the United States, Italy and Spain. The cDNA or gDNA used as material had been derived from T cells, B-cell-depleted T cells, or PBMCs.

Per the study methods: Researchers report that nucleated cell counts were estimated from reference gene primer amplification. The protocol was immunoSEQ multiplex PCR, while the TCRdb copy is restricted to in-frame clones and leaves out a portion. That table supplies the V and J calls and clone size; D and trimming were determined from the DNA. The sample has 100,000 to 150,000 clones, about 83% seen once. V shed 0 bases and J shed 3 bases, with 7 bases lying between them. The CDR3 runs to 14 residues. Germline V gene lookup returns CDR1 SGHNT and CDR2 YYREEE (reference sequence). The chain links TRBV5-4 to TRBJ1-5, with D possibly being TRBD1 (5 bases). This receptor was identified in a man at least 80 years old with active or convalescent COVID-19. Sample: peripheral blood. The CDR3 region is CASSLVGDNQPQHF. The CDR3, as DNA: TGTGCCAGCAGCTTGGTAGGGGACAATCAGCCCCAGCATTTT.